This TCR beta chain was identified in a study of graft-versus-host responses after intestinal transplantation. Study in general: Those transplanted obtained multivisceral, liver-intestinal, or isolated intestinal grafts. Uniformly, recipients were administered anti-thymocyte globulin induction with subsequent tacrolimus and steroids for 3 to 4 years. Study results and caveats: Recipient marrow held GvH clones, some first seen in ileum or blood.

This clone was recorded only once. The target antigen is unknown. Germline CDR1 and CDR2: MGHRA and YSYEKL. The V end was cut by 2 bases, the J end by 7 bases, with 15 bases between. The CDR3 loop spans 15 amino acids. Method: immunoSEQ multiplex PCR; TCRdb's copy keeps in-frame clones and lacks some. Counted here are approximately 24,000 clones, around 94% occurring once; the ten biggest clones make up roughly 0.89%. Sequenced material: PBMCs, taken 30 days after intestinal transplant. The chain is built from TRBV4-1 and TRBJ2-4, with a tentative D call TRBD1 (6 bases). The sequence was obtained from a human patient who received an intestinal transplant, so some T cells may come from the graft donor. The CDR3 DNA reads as TGCGCCAGCAGCCAATCAACAGGGCGGCGGAACATTCAGTACTTC. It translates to CASSQSTGRRNIQYF.